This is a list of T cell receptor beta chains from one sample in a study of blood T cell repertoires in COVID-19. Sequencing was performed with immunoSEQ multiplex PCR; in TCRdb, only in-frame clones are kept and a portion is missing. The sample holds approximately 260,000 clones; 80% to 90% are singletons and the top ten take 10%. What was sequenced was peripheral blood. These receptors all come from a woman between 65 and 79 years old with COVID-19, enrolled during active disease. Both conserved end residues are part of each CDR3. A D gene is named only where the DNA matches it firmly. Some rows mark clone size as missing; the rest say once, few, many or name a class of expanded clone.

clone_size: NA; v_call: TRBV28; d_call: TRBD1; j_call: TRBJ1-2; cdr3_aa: CASSPYATGGAGYGYTF; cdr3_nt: TGTGCCAGCAGTCCCTACGCGACAGGGGGCGCCGGCTATGGCTACACCTTC
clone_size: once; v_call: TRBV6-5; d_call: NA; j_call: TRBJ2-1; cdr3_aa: CASSYSGAVGEQFF; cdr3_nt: TGTGCCAGCAGTTACTCGGGAGCCGTGGGCGAGCAGTTCTTC
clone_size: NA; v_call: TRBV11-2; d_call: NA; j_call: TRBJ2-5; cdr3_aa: CASSLAGGNQETQYF; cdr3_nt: TGTGCCAGCAGCTTAGCAGGCGGGAACCAAGAGACCCAGTACTTC
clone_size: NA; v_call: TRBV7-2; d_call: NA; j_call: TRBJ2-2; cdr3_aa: CASSQIGTGELFF; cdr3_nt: TGTGCCAGCAGCCAAATCGGCACCGGGGAGCTGTTTTTT
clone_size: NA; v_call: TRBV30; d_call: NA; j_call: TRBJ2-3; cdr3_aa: CAWSAQTRQDTQYF; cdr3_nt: TGTGCCTGGAGTGCGCAGACTCGTCAGGATACGCAGTATTTT
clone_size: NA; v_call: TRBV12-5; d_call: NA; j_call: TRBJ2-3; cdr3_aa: CASSASYTDTQYF; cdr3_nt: TGTGCTAGTTCGGCTAGCTACACAGATACGCAGTATTTT
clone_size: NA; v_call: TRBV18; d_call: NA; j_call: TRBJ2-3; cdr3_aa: CASSPGGTSTDTQYF; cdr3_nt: TGTGCCAGCTCACCAGGGGGGACTAGCACAGATACGCAGTATTTT
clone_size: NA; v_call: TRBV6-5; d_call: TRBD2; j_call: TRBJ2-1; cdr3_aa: CASRTGLALNNEQFF; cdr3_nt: TGTGCCAGCAGAACGGGACTAGCATTGAACAATGAGCAGTTCTTC
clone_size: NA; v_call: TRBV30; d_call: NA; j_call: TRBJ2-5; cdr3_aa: CAWSVQQETQYF; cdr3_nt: TGTGCCTGGAGTGTACAGCAAGAGACCCAGTACTTC
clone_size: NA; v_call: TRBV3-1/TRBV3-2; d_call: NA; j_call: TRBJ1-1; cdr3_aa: CASSQGWSTEAFF; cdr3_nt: TGTGCCAGCAGCCAAGGTTGGAGCACTGAAGCTTTCTTT
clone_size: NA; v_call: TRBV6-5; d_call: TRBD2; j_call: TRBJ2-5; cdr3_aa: CASSSGRETQYF; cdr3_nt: TGTGCCAGCAGTAGCGGGAGGGAGACCCAGTACTTC
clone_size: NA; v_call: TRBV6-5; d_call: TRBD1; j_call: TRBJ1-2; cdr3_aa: CASRIDRQGSYTF; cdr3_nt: TGTGCCAGCAGAATCGACCGACAGGGGAGCTACACCTTC
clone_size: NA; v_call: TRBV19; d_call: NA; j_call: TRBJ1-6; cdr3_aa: CASSITGRSPLHF; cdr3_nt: TGTGCCAGTAGTATAACTGGGCGCTCACCCCTCCACTTT
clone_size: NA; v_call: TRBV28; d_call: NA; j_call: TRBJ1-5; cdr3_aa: CASTLGSGMVVQPQHF; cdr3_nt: TGTGCCAGCACCCTCGGATCGGGGATGGTGGTTCAGCCCCAGCATTTT
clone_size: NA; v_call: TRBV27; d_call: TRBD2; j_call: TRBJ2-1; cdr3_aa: CASSLLLAGVGDEQFF; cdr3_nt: TGTGCCAGCAGTTTACTTCTAGCGGGGGTGGGAGATGAGCAGTTCTTC
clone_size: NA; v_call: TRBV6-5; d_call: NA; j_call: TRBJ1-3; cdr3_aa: CASSPRFSSGNTIYF; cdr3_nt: TGTGCCAGCAGTCCGAGATTTAGCTCTGGAAACACCATATATTTT
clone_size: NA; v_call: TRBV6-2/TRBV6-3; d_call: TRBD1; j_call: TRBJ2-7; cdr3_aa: CASSHDPGQGAYEQYF; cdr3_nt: TGTGCCAGCAGTCACGATCCGGGACAGGGGGCGTACGAGCAGTACTTC
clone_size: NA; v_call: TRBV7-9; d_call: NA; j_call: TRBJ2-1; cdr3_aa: CASSLMLAEQFF; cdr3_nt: TGTGCCAGCAGCTTAATGTTGGCTGAGCAGTTCTTC
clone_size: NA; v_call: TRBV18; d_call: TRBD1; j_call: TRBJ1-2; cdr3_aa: CASSRQGQTNYGYTF; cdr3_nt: TGTGCCAGCTCACGACAGGGACAGACCAACTATGGCTACACCTTC
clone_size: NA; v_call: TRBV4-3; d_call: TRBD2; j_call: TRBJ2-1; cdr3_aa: CASSLTSGTYNEQFF; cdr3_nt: TGCGCCAGCAGCCTTACTAGCGGGACCTACAATGAGCAGTTCTTC
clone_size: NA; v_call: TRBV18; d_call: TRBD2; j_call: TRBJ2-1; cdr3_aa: CASSPDHLGGRGYNEQFF; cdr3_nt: TGTGCCAGCTCACCAGACCATCTAGGCGGGAGAGGCTACAATGAGCAGTTCTTC
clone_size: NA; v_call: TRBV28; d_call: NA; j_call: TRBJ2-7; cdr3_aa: CASSRNRVGEQYF; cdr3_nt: TGTGCCAGCAGCCGGAACAGGGTCGGCGAGCAGTACTTC
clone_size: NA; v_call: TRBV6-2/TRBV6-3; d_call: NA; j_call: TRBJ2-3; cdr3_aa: CASSYSETSTDTQYF; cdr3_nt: TGTGCCAGCAGTTACAGCGAAACTAGCACAGATACGCAGTATTTT
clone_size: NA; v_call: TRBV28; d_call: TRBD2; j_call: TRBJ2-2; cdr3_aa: CASKTSLSGNPNTGELFF; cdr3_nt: TGTGCCAGCAAAACGAGTCTTAGCGGGAACCCTAACACCGGGGAGCTGTTTTTT
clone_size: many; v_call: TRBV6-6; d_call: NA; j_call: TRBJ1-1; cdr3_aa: CASSFQGGDTEAFF; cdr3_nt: TGTGCCAGCAGTTTCCAGGGAGGGGACACTGAAGCTTTCTTT
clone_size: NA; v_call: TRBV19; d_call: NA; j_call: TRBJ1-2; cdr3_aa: CASSGTTANYGYTF; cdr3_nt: TGTGCCAGTAGTGGAACGACAGCTAACTATGGCTACACCTTC
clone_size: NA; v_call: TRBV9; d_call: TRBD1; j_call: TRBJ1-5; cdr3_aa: CASSAGTGGLQPQHF; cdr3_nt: TGTGCCAGCAGCGCCGGGACAGGGGGACTTCAGCCCCAGCATTTT
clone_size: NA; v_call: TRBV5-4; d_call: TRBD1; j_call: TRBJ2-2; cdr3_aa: CASSLTGGLTGELFF; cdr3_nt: TGTGCCAGCAGCTTAACAGGGGGCCTCACCGGGGAGCTGTTTTTT